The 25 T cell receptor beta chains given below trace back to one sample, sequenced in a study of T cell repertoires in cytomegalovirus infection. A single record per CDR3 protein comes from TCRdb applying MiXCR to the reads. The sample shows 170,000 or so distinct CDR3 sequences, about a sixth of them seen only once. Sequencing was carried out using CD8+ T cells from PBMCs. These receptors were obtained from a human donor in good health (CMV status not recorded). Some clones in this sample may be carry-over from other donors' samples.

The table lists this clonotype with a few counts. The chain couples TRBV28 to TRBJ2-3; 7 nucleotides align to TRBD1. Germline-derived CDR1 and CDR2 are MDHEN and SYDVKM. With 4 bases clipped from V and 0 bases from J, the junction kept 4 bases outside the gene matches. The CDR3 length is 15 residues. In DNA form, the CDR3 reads TGTGCCAGCAGTTCAGGGACAGCCAGCACAGATACGCAGTATTTT. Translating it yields CASSSGTASTDTQYF.

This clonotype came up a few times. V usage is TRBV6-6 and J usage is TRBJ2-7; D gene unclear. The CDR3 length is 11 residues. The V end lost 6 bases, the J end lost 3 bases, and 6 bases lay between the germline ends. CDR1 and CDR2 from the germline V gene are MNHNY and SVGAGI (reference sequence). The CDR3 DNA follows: TGTGCCAGCAGCTCGGTCTACGAGCAGTACTTC. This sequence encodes CASSSVYEQYF.

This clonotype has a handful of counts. The CDR3 DNA sequence: TGCGCCAGCAACCTAGACACGGCCCTAAACACTGAAGCTTTCTTT. This gives the protein CASNLDTALNTEAFF. The rearrangement joins TRBV5-1 to TRBJ1-1, with D uncertain. Germline loops: CDR1 SGHRS, CDR2 YFSETQ. V lost 6 bases and J 2 bases, leaving 17 bases between the germline ends. The CDR3 is 15 residues long.

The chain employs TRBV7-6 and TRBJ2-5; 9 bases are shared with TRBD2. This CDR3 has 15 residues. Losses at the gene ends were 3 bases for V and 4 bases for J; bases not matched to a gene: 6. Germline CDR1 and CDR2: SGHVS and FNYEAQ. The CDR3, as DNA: TGTGCCAGCAGCTTTGTAGCGGGGGTGAGAGAGACCCAGTACTTC. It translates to CASSFVAGVRETQYF.

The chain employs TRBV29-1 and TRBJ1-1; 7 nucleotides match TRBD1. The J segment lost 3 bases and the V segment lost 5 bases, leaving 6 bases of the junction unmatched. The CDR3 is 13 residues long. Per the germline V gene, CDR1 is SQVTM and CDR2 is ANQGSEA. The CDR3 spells CSVPSGGHTEAFF. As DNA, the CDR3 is TGCAGCGTTCCTTCAGGGGGTCACACTGAAGCTTTCTTT.

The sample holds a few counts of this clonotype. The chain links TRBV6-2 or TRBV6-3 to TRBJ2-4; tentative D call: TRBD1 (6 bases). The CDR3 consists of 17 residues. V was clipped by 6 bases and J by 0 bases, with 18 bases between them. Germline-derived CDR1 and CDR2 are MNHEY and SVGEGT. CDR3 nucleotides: TGTGCCAGCAGGGACAGACGGTCAGGGGTAGCCAAAAACATTCAGTACTTC. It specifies CASRDRRSGVAKNIQYF.

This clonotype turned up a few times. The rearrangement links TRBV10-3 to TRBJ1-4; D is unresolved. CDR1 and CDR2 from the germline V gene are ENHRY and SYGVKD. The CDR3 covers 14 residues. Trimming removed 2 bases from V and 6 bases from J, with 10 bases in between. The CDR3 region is CAISETLRDEKLFF. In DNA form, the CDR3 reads TGTGCCATCAGTGAGACCCTGCGGGATGAAAAACTGTTTTTT.

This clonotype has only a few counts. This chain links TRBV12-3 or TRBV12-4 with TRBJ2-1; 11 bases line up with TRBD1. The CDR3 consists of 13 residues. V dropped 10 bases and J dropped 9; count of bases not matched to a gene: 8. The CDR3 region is CATIGQGASEQFF. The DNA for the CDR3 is TGTGCCACCATCGGACAGGGGGCTTCTGAGCAGTTCTTC.

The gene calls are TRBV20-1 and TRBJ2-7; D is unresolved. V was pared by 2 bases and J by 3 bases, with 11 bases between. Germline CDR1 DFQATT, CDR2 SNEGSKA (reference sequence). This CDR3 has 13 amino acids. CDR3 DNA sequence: TGCAGTGCTAGAACCAGCGAAATCTACGAGCAGTACTTC. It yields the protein CSARTSEIYEQYF.

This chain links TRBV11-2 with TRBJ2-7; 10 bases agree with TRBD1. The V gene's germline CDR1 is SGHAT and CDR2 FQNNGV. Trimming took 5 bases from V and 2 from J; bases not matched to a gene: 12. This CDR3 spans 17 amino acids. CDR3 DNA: TGTGCCAGCAGCGGGAACGCGGGACAGGGGCGGCCCTACGAGCAGTACTTC. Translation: CASSGNAGQGRPYEQYF.

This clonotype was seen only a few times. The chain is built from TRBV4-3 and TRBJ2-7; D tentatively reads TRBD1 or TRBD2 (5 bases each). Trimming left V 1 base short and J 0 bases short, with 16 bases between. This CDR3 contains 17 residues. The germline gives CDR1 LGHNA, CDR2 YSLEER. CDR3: CASSQGDPRTSSYEQYF. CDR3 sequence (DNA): TGCGCCAGCAGCCAAGGGGACCCCCGGACTTCCTCCTACGAGCAGTACTTC.

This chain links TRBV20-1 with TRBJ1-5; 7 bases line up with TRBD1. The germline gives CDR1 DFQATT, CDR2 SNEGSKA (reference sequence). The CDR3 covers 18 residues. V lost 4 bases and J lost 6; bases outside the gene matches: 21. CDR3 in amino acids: CSATAKAIGQAGSQPQHF. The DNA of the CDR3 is TGCAGTGCTACCGCAAAAGCAATAGGACAGGCGGGGAGTCAGCCCCAGCATTTT.

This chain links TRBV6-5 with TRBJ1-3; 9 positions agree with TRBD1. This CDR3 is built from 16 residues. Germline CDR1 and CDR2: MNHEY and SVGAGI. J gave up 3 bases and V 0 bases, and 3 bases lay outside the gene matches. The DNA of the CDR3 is TGTGCCAGCAGTTACTCGGGACAGGGCGTTGGAAACACCATATATTTT. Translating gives CASSYSGQGVGNTIYF.

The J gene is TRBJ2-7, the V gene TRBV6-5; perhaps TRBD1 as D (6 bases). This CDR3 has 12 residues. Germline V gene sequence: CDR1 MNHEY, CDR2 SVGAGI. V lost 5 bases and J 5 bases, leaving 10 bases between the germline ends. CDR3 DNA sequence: TGTGCCAGCAGTGTCACAGGGCACGAGCAGTACTTC. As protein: CASSVTGHEQYF.

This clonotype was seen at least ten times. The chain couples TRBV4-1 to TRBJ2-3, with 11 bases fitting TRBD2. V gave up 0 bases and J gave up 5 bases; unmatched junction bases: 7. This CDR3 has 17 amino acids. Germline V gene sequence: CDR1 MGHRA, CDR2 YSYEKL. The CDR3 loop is CASSQDPSGGSGDTQYF. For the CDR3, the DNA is TGCGCCAGCAGCCAAGATCCTAGCGGGGGGTCGGGAGATACGCAGTATTTT.

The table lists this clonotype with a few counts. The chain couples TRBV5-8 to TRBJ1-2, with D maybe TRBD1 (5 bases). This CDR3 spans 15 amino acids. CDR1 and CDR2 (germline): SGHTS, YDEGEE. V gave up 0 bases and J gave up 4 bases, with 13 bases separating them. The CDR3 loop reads CASSLDGRASYGYTF. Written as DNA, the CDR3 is TGTGCCAGCAGCTTGGATGGCAGGGCTAGCTATGGCTACACCTTC. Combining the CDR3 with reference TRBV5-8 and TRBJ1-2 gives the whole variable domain EAGVTQSPTHLIKTRGQQATLRCSPISGHTSVYWYQQALGLGLQFLLWYDEGEERNRGNFPPRFSGRQFPNYSSELNVNALELEDSALYLCASSLDGRASYGYTFGSGTRLTVV.

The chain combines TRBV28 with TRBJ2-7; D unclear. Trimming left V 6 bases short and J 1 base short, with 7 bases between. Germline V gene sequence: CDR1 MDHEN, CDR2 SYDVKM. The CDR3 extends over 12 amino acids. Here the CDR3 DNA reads TGTGCCAGCAGCTTCCCTTCCTACGAGCAGTACTTC. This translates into CASSFPSYEQYF.

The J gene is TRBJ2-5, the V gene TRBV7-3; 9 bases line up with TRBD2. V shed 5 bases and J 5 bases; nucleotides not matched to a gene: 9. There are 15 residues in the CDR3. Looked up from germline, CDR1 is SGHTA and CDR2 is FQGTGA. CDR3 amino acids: CASSPMRGGAETQYF. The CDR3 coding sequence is TGTGCCAGCAGCCCTATGCGGGGGGGGGCGGAGACCCAGTACTTC.

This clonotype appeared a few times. CDR3 bases: TGTGCCAGCAGTCCAAGAGTAGCGAATACTGAAGCTTTCTTT. Protein sequence: CASSPRVANTEAFF. The chain carries TRBV28 and TRBJ1-1; D is ambiguous. Germline V gives CDR1 MDHEN, CDR2 SYDVKM. This CDR3 region has 14 residues. V gave up 5 bases and J gave up 5 bases, with 15 bases separating them.

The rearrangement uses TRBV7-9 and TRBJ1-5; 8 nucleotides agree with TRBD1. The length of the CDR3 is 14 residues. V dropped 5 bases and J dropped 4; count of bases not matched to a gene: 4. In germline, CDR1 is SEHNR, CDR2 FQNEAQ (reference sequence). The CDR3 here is CASSQDRVNQPQHF. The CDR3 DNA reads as TGTGCCAGCAGCCAGGACAGGGTAAATCAGCCCCAGCATTTT.

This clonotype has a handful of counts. Here the CDR3 DNA reads TGCAGCGCAACGGTGAGGTACGAGCAGTACTTC. Translated, it gives CSATVRYEQYF. The gene calls are TRBV29-1 and TRBJ2-7, with no clear D. The CDR3 covers 11 residues. V lost 7 bases to trimming and J lost 4 bases, with 11 bases between them. Germline V gives CDR1 SQVTM, CDR2 ANQGSEA.

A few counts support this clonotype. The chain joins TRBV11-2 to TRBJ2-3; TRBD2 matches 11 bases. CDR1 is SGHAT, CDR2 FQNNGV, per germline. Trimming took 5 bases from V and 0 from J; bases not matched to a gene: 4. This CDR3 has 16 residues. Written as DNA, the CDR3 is TGTGCCAGCAGCCAGGGACTAGCGGCTAGCACAGATACGCAGTATTTT. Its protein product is CASSQGLAASTDTQYF.

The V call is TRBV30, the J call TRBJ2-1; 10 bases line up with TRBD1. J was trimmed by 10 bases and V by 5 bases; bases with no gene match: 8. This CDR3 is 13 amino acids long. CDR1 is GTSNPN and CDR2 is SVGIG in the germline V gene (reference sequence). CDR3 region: CAWGWGQGTEQFF. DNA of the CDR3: TGTGCCTGGGGGTGGGGACAGGGGACAGAGCAGTTCTTC.

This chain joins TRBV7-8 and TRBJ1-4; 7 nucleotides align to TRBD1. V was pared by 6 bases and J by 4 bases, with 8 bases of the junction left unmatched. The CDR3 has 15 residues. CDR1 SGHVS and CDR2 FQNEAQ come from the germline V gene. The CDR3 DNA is TGTGCCAGCAGGGTACAGGGGCATGATAATGAAAAACTGTTTTTT. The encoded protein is CASRVQGHDNEKLFF.

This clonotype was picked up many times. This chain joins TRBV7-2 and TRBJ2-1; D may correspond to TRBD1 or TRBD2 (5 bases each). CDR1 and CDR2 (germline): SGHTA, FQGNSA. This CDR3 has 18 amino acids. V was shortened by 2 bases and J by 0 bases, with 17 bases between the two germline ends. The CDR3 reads CASSLSSTAGSSYNEQFF. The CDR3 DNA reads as TGTGCCAGCAGCTTAAGCTCTACGGCAGGGAGCTCCTACAATGAGCAGTTCTTC.